The clone carrying this T cell receptor (beta chain) came up many times. The antigen is not known. The source of the sample is a study of T cells after yellow fever vaccination. Production of TCR cDNA was by 5'RACE template switching, which also added a universal primer site and UMIs. TCRdb analysed the 5' RACE reads with MiXCR anew, one entry per CDR3 protein. The sample shows some 350,000 distinct CDR3 sequences, about 4% of them seen only once. The V gene end was trimmed by 5 bases and the J gene end by 8 bases; junction bases not matched to a gene: 9. CDR1 is DFQATT and CDR2 is SNEGSKA in the germline V gene (reference sequence). This CDR3 has 14 amino acids. General observations from the study: CD4 and CD8 compartments shared a small share of clonotypes, likely from convergent recombination.

This TCR derives from a man younger than 35 who received the YFV17D yellow fever vaccine. This chain links TRBV20-1 with TRBJ1-6, with 7 bases fitting TRBD1. Sequencing used PBMCs, obtained 5 days after the yellow fever booster vaccination. The CDR3 protein is CSAPKTGRDSPLHF. DNA of the CDR3: TGCAGTGCTCCAAAGACAGGGAGGGATTCACCCCTCCACTTT.